The present entry profiles one T cell receptor (beta chain) with its context. TCRdb analysed the RT-PCR reads with MiXCR anew, one entry per CDR3 protein. The table records a few hundred thousand distinct CDR3 sequences, approximately 10% of them present only once. These data originate in a study of response to subunit inactivated influenza vaccine. V lost 9 bases to trimming and J lost 8 bases, with 19 bases between them. CDR1 is KGHDR and CDR2 is SFDVKD in the germline V gene. The CDR3 loop spans 14 amino acids. These sequences were also reported in another study, on T cells expressing NK-cell markers. As that study records: 5'RACE template switching built TCR beta cDNA with unique molecular identifiers. Researchers got TCR beta repertoires out of sorted CD3+CD56+NKG2C+, CD3+CD56+NKG2C- and CD3+CD56-NKG2C+ T cells. HCMV specificity was not established for the expanded NKG2C+ T cell clones.

The TCR sequence derives from a man over 45 who received an inactivated influenza vaccine. The gene calls are TRBV24-1 and TRBJ1-5; D possibly corresponds to TRBD1 (5 bases). The sample was PBMCs from blood, taken on the day of vaccination. DNA of the CDR3: TGTGCCACCGGGCAGGGTTGGGGTATGGAGCCCCAGCATTTT. It codes for CATGQGWGMEPQHF.